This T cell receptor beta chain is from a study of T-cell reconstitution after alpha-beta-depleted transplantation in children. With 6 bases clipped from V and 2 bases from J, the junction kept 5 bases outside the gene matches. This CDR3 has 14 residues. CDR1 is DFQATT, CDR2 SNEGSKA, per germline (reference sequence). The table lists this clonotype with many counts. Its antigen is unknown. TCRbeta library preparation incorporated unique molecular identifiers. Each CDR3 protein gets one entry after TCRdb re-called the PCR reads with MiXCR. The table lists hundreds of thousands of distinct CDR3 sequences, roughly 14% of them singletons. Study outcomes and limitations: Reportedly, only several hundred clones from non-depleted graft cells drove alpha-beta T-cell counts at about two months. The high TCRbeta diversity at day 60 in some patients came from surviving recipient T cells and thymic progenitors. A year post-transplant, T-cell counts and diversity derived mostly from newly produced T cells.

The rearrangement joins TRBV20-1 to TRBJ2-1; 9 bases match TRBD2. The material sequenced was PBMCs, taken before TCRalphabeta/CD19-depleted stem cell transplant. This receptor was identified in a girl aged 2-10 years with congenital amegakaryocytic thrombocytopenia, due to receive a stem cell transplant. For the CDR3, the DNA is TGCAGTGCACAAACTAGCGGGCCCTACAATGAGCAGTTCTTC. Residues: CSAQTSGPYNEQFF.